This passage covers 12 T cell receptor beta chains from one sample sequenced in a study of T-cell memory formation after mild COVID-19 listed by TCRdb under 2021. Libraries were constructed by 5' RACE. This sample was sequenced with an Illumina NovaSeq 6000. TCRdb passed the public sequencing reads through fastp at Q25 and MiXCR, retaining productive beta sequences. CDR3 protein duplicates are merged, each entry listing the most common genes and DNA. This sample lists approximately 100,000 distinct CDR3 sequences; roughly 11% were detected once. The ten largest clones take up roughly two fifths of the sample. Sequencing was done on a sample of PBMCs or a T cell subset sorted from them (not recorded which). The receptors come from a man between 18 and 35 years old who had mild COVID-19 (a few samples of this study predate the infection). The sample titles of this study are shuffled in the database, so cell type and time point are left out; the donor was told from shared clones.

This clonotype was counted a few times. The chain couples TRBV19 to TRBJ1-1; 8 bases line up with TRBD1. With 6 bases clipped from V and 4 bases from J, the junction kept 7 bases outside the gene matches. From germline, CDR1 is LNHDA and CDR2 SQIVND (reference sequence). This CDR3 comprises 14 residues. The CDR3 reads CASRRDRGGTEAFF. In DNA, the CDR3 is TGTGCCAGTAGACGCGACAGGGGAGGCACTGAAGCTTTCTTT.

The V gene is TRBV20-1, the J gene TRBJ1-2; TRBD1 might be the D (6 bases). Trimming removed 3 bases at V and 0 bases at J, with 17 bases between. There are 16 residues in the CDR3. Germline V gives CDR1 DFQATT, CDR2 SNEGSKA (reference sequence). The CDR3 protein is CSASWALGAPNYGYTF. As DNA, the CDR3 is TGCAGTGCTAGCTGGGCCTTGGGGGCACCTAACTATGGCTACACCTTC.

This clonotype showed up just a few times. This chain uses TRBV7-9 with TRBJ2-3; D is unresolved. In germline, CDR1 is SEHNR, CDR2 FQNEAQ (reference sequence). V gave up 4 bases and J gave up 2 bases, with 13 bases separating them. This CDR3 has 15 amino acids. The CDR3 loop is CASSSTKTATDTQYF. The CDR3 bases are TGTGCCAGCAGCTCGACGAAGACGGCCACAGATACGCAGTATTTT. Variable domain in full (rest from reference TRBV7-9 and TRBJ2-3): DTGVSQNPRHKITKRGQNVTFRCDPISEHNRLYWYRQTLGQGPEFLTYFQNEAQLEKSRLLSDRFSAERPKGSFSTLEIQRTEQGDSAMYLCASSSTKTATDTQYFGPGTRLTVL.

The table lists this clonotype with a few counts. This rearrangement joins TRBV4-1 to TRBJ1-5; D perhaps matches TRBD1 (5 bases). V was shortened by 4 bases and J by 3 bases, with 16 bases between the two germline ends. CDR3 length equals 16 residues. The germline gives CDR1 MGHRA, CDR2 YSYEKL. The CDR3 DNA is TGCGCCAGCAGCCCAAGCGGGGGGATGCCCAATCAGCCCCAGCATTTT. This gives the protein CASSPSGGMPNQPQHF.

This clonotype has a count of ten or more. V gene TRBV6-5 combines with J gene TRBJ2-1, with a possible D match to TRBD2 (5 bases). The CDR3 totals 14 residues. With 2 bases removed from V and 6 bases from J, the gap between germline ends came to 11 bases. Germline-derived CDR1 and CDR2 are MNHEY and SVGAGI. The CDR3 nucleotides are TGTGCCAGCAGTTACCTTGTAGGAGGCAATGAGCAGTTCTTC. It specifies CASSYLVGGNEQFF.

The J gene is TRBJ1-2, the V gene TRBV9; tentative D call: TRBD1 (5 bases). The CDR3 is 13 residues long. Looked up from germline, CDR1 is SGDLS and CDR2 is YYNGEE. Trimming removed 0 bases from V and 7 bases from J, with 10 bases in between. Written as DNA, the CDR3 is TGTGCCAGCAGCGTAGGCAGGGCCTCTGGCTACACCTTC. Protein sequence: CASSVGRASGYTF.

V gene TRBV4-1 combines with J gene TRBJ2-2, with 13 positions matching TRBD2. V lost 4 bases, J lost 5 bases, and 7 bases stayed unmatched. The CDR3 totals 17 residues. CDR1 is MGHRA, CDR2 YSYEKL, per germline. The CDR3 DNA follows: TGCGCCAGCAGCCTGAGACTAGCGGGGGGTTGGACCGGGGAGCTGTTTTTT. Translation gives CASSLRLAGGWTGELFF.

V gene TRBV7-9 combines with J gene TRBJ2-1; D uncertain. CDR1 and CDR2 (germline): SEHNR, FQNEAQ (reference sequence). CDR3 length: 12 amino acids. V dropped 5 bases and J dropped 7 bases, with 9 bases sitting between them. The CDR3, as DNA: TGTGCCAGCAGCACTACTAAAAATGAGCAGTTCTTC. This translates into CASSTTKNEQFF.

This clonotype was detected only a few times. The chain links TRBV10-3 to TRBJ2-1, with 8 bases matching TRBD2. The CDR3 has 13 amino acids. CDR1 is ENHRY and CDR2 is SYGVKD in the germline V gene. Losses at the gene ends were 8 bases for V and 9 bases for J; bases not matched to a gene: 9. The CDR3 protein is CAIGIRAGVEQFF. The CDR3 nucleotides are TGTGCCATCGGTATAAGAGCGGGAGTTGAGCAGTTCTTC.

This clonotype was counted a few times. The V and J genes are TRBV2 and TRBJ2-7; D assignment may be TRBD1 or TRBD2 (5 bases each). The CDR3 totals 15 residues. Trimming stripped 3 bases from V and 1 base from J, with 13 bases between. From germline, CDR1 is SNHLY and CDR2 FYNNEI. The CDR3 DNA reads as TGTGCCAGCAGTGAGAGAGGGGCCGGTTCCTACGAGCAGTACGTC. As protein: CASSERGAGSYEQYV.

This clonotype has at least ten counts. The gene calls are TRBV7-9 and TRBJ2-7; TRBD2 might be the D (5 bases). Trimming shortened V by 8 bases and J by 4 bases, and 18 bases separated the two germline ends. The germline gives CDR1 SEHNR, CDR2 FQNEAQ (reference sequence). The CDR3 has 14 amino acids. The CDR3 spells CASGPTGIIYEQYF. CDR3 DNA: TGTGCCAGCGGCCCGACCGGGATTATTTACGAGCAGTACTTC.

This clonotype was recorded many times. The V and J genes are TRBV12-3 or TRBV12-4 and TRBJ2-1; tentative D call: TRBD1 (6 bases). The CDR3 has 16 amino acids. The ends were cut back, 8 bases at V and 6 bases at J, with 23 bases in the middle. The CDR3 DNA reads TGTGCCAGCTCATCCACACAGGGACGGAAGCGCAATGAGCAGTTCTTC. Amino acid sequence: CASSSTQGRKRNEQFF.